The present T cell receptor (beta chain) was sequenced within a study of T cell changes during pregnancy in multiple sclerosis. This CDR3 is built from 15 residues. CDR1 is SGHTA, CDR2 FQGNSA, per germline. The trim removed 6 bases at V and 8 bases at J, leaving 7 bases unmatched. The data were produced by immunoSEQ multiplex PCR, yet TCRdb's version contains in-frame clones alone and is incomplete. The table shows tens of thousands of clones, with about nine tenths occurring only once. The sequence came from a female donor in good health, enrolled as a control in a pregnancy study. This chain links TRBV7-2 with TRBJ1-6, with TRBD1 matching 10 bases. The sequencing used CD4+ T cells from peripheral blood mononuclear cells, collected in the third trimester of pregnancy. The CDR3 DNA is TGTGCCAGCAGGAAAGGGGACAGGGGAGATTCACCCCTCCACTTT. Translation gives CASRKGDRGDSPLHF. Supplemented by reference TRBV7-2 and TRBJ1-6, the full variable domain reads GAGVSQSPSNKVTEKGKDVELRCDPISGHTALYWYRQSLGQGLEFLIYFQGNSAPDKSGLPSDRFSAERTGGSVSTLTIQRTQQEDSAVYLCASRKGDRGDSPLHFGNGTRLTVT.